One sample yielded the 20 T cell receptor beta chains listed below, sequenced in a study of OX40 agonist ivuxolimab in advanced cancers. Data came from immunoSEQ multiplex PCR; TCRdb stores just in-frame clones and leaves some out. Among some 150,000 clones listed, about 92% were seen once. Sequenced here: CD4+ or CD8+ T cells sorted from blood, sampled in a trial of the OX40 agonist ivuxolimab. The receptors here all came from an adult with an advanced solid tumor such as melanoma, head and neck, liver or kidney cancer.

This chain links TRBV4-1 with TRBJ1-4; 8 bases agree with TRBD1. The trim removed 2 bases at V and 8 bases at J, leaving 7 bases unmatched. CDR1 and CDR2 from the germline V gene are MGHRA and YSYEKL. This CDR3 is built from 15 residues. This CDR3 reads CASSQPGTGEEKLFF. CDR3 coding DNA: TGCGCCAGCAGCCAACCCGGGACAGGAGAGGAAAAACTGTTTTTT.

This chain connects TRBV30 to TRBJ1-4; TRBD1 matches at 7 bases. The CDR3 length is 14 residues. Germline V lookup: CDR1 GTSNPN, CDR2 SVGIG (reference sequence). Trimming removed 4 bases from V and 1 base from J; junction bases left unmatched: 3. As DNA, the CDR3 is TGTGCCTGGAAGGGGGCAGAAACTAATGAAAAACTGTTTTTT. It is translated as CAWKGAETNEKLFF. Looking up the rest from reference TRBV30 and TRBJ1-4 gives the full variable domain: SQTIHQWPATLVQPVGSPLSLECTVEGTSNPNLYWYRQAAGRGLQLLFYSVGIGQISSEVPQNLSASRPQDRQFILSSKKLLLSDSGFYLCAWKGAETNEKLFFGSGTQLSVL.

The chain employs TRBV25-1 and TRBJ2-1, with 7 bases matching TRBD2. There are 15 residues in the CDR3. V dropped 0 bases and J dropped 5; count of bases not matched to a gene: 4. Germline assignment: CDR1 MGHDK and CDR2 SYGVNS. DNA for the CDR3: TGTGCCAGCAGTGAATATTGGGGGGGTAACAATGAGCAGTTCTTC. As protein: CASSEYWGGNNEQFF.

The chain joins TRBV5-1 to TRBJ1-2; 7 nucleotides align to TRBD1. Trimming at V came to 4 bases and at J to 8 bases, leaving 11 bases not matched to a gene. The CDR3 runs 14 residues. The germline CDR1 and CDR2 sequences are SGHRS and YFSETQ. The CDR3 DNA reads TGCGCCAGCAGCCTTGGGGAGGGGGCAAGCGGCTACACCTTC. It specifies CASSLGEGASGYTF.

V and J are TRBV29-1 and TRBJ2-5; D might be TRBD2 (5 bases). The CDR3 is 11 residues long. V was clipped by 6 bases and J by 7 bases, with 12 bases between them. Germline V lookup: CDR1 SQVTM, CDR2 ANQGSEA. The DNA of the CDR3 is TGCAGCGTCCCACTTGGGAGGACCCAGTACTTC. Its protein is CSVPLGRTQYF.

The rearrangement links TRBV30 to TRBJ1-2; D remains ambiguous. This CDR3 has 14 amino acids. V was cut by 2 bases and J by 8 bases, with 18 bases left in between. The germline V gene has CDR1 GTSNPN and CDR2 SVGIG (reference sequence). The DNA of the CDR3 is TGTGCCTGGAGTACCCCGGGGTCCTTTTGGGGCTACACCTTC. Translating it yields CAWSTPGSFWGYTF. Based on the CDR3 plus reference TRBV30 and TRBJ1-2, the full variable domain is SQTIHQWPATLVQPVGSPLSLECTVEGTSNPNLYWYRQAAGRGLQLLFYSVGIGQISSEVPQNLSASRPQDRQFILSSKKLLLSDSGFYLCAWSTPGSFWGYTFGSGTRLTVV.

This clone appeared a single time. V is TRBV5-1 and J is TRBJ2-5; 12 bases align to TRBD2. The V gene end was trimmed by 1 base and the J gene end by 1 base; junction bases not matched to a gene: 11. The CDR3 is made up of 19 amino acids. CDR1 is SGHRS, CDR2 YFSETQ, per germline. This CDR3 is CASSLYSRLAGGIQETQYF. The CDR3 DNA reads TGCGCCAGCAGCTTGTACTCCCGGCTAGCGGGGGGGATCCAAGAGACCCAGTACTTC.

Comment on this clone: Other DNA sequences in this specimen translate into the identical CDR3. The chain has TRBV7-2 and TRBJ1-2, with TRBD1 matching 8 bases. The length of the CDR3 is 14 residues. Germline CDR1 SGHTA, CDR2 FQGNSA. V shed 6 bases, J shed 1 base, and the junction held 4 bases outside the gene matches. In nucleotides, the CDR3 is TGTGCCAGCAGTCCTGACAGGGGTAACTATGGCTACACCTTC. Translated: CASSPDRGNYGYTF.

This clone was found once. The genes are TRBV10-3 and TRBJ2-5, with 9 nucleotides matching TRBD2. V gave up 4 bases and J gave up 5 bases; unmatched junction bases: 11. There are 16 residues in the CDR3. The germline V gene encodes CDR1 ENHRY and CDR2 SYGVKD. CDR3 DNA sequence: TGTGCCATCAGTGTCGGGGGTAGCGGGAGATCGGAGACCCAGTACTTC. Translating it yields CAISVGGSGRSETQYF.

This clone appeared once. The sample has other DNA sequences that encode this CDR3 too. The chain has TRBV29-1 and TRBJ1-1; TRBD1 aligns across 9 bases. Trimming cost V 4 bases and J 11 bases; bases outside gene matches: 14. The length of the CDR3 is 14 residues. The V gene's germline CDR1 is SQVTM and CDR2 ANQGSEA. Here the CDR3 DNA reads TGCAGCGTTGTGAGGACAGGGGTTGTCGGTGAGGCTTTCTTT. Encoded protein: CSVVRTGVVGEAFF.

The chain's CDR3 is CASSLGAGYLTEAFF. In nucleotides, the CDR3 is TGTGCCAGCAGCTTAGGTGCAGGATATCTCACTGAAGCTTTCTTT. The chain couples TRBV7-2 to TRBJ1-1; D gene uncertain. This CDR3 has 15 amino acids. V was pared by 1 base and J by 4 bases, with 13 bases between. Per the germline V gene, CDR1 is SGHTA and CDR2 is FQGNSA.

The chain's CDR3 is CASSINRYEQYF. The CDR3 nucleotides are TGTGCCAGCAGCATCAACCGCTACGAGCAGTACTTC. V and J are TRBV11-1 and TRBJ2-7, with unresolved D. CDR3 length: 12 amino acids. Germline CDR1 reads SGHAT; CDR2 reads FQDESV (reference sequence). Deletions cut 5 bases from V and 3 bases from J, with 8 bases between. Full variable domain (rest looked up from reference TRBV11-1 and TRBJ2-7): EAEVAQSPRYKITEKSQAVAFWCDPISGHATLYWYRQILGQGPELLVQFQDESVVDDSQLPKDRFSAERLKGVDSTLKIQPAELGDSAMYLCASSINRYEQYFGPGTRLTVT.

J is TRBJ2-7 and V is TRBV5-6; the match to TRBD1 covers 11 bases. The germline CDR1 and CDR2 sequences are SGHDT and YYEEEE. This CDR3 region has 16 residues. J was trimmed by 3 bases and V by 4 bases; bases with no gene match: 9. The CDR3 DNA sequence: TGTGCCAGCAGCCAAAGGACAGGGGGCTACGGCTACGAGCAGTACTTC. Amino acids: CASSQRTGGYGYEQYF.

V usage is TRBV11-2 and J usage is TRBJ2-5; 8 bases fit TRBD1. After removal of 2 bases from V and 8 bases from J, the junction contained 4 bases not matched to a gene. This CDR3 region has 13 residues. The germline V gene encodes CDR1 SGHAT and CDR2 FQNNGV. The CDR3 protein is CASSLLQGVTQYF. Written as DNA, the CDR3 is TGTGCCAGCAGCTTATTACAGGGGGTAACCCAGTACTTC. The complete variable domain, with remaining parts taken from reference TRBV11-2 and TRBJ2-5, reads EAGVAQSPRYKIIEKRQSVAFWCNPISGHATLYWYQQILGQGPKLLIQFQNNGVVDDSQLPKDRFSAERLKGVDSTLKIQPAKLEDSAVYLCASSLLQGVTQYFGPGTRLLVL.

The chain recombines TRBV7-6 with TRBJ2-3; tentatively, D is TRBD2 (5 bases). The CDR3 sequence is 14 residues long. Trimming stripped 5 bases from V and 0 bases from J, with 9 bases between. CDR1 and CDR2 from the germline V gene are SGHVS and FNYEAQ. CDR3 nucleotides: TGTGCCAGCAGCCGGACGGGGAGCACAGATACGCAGTATTTT. This sequence encodes CASSRTGSTDTQYF.

The rearrangement links TRBV6-4 to TRBJ2-1; D possibly matches TRBD1 or TRBD2 (5 bases each). The germline V gene encodes CDR1 MRHNA and CDR2 SNTAGT. With 2 bases removed from V and 8 bases from J, the gap between germline ends came to 13 bases. CDR3 length equals 14 residues. The DNA of the CDR3 is TGTGCCAGCAGTGACAGAGGGGCAAGTGATGAGCAGTTCTTC. This codes for CASSDRGASDEQFF.

The genes are TRBV12-2 and TRBJ1-1. TRBV12-2 represents a pseudogene. The CDR3 contains 13 residues. Here the CDR3 reads CASRLAENTEAFF. In DNA, the CDR3 is TGTGCAAGTCGCTTAGCGGAGAACACTGAAGCTTTCTTT.

V usage is TRBV6-6 and J usage is TRBJ2-7; D unclear. The length of the CDR3 is 15 residues. Germline V gene sequence: CDR1 MNHNY, CDR2 SVGAGI (reference sequence). With 0 bases removed from V and 6 bases from J, the gap between germline ends came to 15 bases. The CDR3 DNA reads as TGTGCCAGCAGTTACTCGGCCCGTTCCGCCTCCGAGCAGTACTTC. This sequence encodes CASSYSARSASEQYF.

The chain links TRBV4-1 to TRBJ1-4, with D possibly matching TRBD1 (5 bases). The length of the CDR3 is 16 residues. Germline V gene sequence: CDR1 MGHRA, CDR2 YSYEKL. V lost 3 bases and J 8 bases, leaving 19 bases between the germline ends. Here the CDR3 reads CASSHYRDLQLEKLFF. The CDR3 coding sequence is TGCGCCAGCAGCCACTACCGGGACCTCCAACTGGAAAAACTGTTTTTT.

The chain is built from TRBV9 and TRBJ1-1; maybe TRBD1 (6 bases). Germline loops: CDR1 SGDLS, CDR2 YYNGEE. V was cut by 4 bases and J by 3 bases, with 13 bases left in between. The CDR3 has 14 residues. CDR3 sequence: CASSPGVKDTEAFF. The DNA of the CDR3 is TGTGCCAGCAGCCCAGGGGTTAAGGACACTGAAGCTTTCTTT.